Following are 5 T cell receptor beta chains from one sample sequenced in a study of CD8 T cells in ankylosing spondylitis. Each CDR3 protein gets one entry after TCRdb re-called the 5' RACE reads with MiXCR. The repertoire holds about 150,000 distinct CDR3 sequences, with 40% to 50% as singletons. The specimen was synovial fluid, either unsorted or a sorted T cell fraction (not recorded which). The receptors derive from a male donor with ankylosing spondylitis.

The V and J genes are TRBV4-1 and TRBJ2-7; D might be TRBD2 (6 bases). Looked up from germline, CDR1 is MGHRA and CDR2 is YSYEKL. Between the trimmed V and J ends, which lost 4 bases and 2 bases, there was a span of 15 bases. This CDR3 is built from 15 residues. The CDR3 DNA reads TGCGCCAGCAGCCTTCAAGGGACTGTTCCCTACGAGCAGTACTTC. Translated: CASSLQGTVPYEQYF.

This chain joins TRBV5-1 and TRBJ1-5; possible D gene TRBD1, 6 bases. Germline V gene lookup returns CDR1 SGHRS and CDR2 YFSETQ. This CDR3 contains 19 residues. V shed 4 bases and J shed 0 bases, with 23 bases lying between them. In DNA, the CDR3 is TGCGCCAGCAGCCCTGGGATTGATTTGACAGGCTATAGCAATCAGCCCCAGCATTTT. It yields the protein CASSPGIDLTGYSNQPQHF.

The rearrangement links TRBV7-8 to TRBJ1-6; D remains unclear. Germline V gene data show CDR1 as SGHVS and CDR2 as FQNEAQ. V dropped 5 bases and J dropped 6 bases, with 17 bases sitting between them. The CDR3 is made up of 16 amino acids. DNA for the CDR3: TGTGCCAGCAGCCCCCGGCGGCTAGCGCTTAATTCACCCCTCCACTTT. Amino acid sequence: CASSPRRLALNSPLHF.

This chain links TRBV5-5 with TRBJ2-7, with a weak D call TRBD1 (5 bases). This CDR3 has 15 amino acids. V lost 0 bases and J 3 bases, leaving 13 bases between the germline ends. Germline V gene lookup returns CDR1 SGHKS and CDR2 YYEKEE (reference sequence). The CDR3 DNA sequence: TGTGCCAGCAGCTTGGCAGGGTGGTTAAACTACGAGCAGTACTTC. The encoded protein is CASSLAGWLNYEQYF.

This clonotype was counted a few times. DNA for the CDR3: TGCGCCAGCAGCCAAGACACAAGGGTACTGGCTAACTATGGCTACACCTTC. Its translation is CASSQDTRVLANYGYTF. This chain connects TRBV4-1 to TRBJ1-2, with D uncertain. Trimming left V 0 bases short and J 0 bases short, with 14 bases between. The CDR3 has 17 amino acids. CDR1 is MGHRA and CDR2 is YSYEKL in the germline V gene.